These 22 T cell receptor beta chains originate from one sample sequenced in a study of siplizumab effects on memory and regulatory T cells. The method was immunoSEQ multiplex PCR; TCRdb's version includes in-frame clones alone and lacks a portion of them. Among over 85,000 clones listed, roughly 94% were seen once. Sequencing input: non-Treg CD4+ T cells sorted from blood. The origin of the receptors is a human donor in good health.

The chain uses TRBV9 and TRBJ2-1; D is possibly TRBD1 (5 bases). The V end lost 2 bases, the J end lost 2 bases, and 14 bases lay between the germline ends. This CDR3 is 16 amino acids long. Germline V gene data show CDR1 as SGDLS and CDR2 as YYNGEE. The CDR3, as DNA: TGTGCCAGCAGCGTGAAAACAGGCGGTACCTACAATGAGCAGTTCTTC. Its translation is CASSVKTGGTYNEQFF.

This chain links TRBV6-4 with TRBJ1-6; D is possibly TRBD1 (6 bases). Trimming took 6 bases from V and 0 from J, leaving 18 bases between them. The CDR3 loop spans 18 amino acids. Looked up from germline, CDR1 is MRHNA and CDR2 is SNTAGT. The CDR3 bases are TGTGCCAGCAGGGGGGGGCACGAAACGAGCTCCTATAATTCACCCCTCCACTTT. Its protein product is CASRGGHETSSYNSPLHF.

V usage is TRBV15 and J usage is TRBJ1-4; TRBD1 matches at 8 bases. The CDR3 contains 16 residues. V gave up 1 base and J gave up 4 bases; unmatched junction bases: 5. Germline V gene data show CDR1 as LNHNV and CDR2 as YYDKDF (reference sequence). In nucleotides, the CDR3 is TGTGCCACCAGCAGAGGGCTGACAGGGGTTAATGAAAAACTGTTTTTT. Residues: CATSRGLTGVNEKLFF.

The chain couples TRBV7-9 to TRBJ2-7, with 9 bases aligning to TRBD2. CDR3 length: 16 residues. After removal of 3 bases from V and 3 bases from J, the junction contained 9 bases not matched to a gene. The germline V gene encodes CDR1 SEHNR and CDR2 FQNEAQ (reference sequence). CDR3 DNA sequence: TGTGCCAGCAGCTTCGGGCGACTAGCGGTTTTCTACGAGCAGTACTTC. It yields the protein CASSFGRLAVFYEQYF.

The chain links TRBV7-9 to TRBJ2-7; no reliable D call. CDR3 length: 13 residues. Trimming shortened V by 2 bases and J by 2 bases, and 7 bases separated the two germline ends. Germline CDR1 reads SEHNR; CDR2 reads FQNEAQ (reference sequence). CDR3 nucleotide sequence: TGTGCCAGCAGCTTATCTACGACCTACGAGCAGTACTTC. Its protein is CASSLSTTYEQYF.

The chain carries TRBV5-6 and TRBJ1-2, with TRBD1 as a possible D gene (5 bases). The CDR3 loop spans 13 amino acids. Germline V gives CDR1 SGHDT, CDR2 YYEEEE. The V gene lost 4 bases and the J gene lost 4 bases, with 11 bases spanning the gap. The CDR3 protein is CASSPRDAYGYTF. The DNA of the CDR3 is TGTGCCAGCAGCCCCCGGGACGCCTATGGCTACACCTTC.

The chain is built from TRBV6-5 and TRBJ1-6, with D maybe TRBD1 (6 bases). This CDR3 contains 14 residues. Germline assignment: CDR1 MNHEY and CDR2 SVGAGI. Trimming pared 5 bases from V and 7 bases from J, leaving 12 bases between. The CDR3 loop is CASSQRQENSPLHF. CDR3 coding DNA: TGTGCCAGCAGTCAACGACAGGAAAATTCACCCCTCCACTTT.

The chain carries TRBV15 and TRBJ2-5, with D tentatively TRBD1 or TRBD2 (5 bases each). CDR3 length: 15 amino acids. Germline lookup yields CDR1 LNHNV and CDR2 YYDKDF (reference sequence). The V gene lost 0 bases and the J gene lost 4 bases, with 12 bases spanning the gap. The CDR3 reads CATSRDTRGRETQYF. The CDR3 coding sequence is TGTGCCACCAGCAGAGATACCCGGGGCAGAGAGACCCAGTACTTC. Combining the CDR3 with reference TRBV15 and TRBJ2-5 gives the whole variable domain DAMVIQNPRYQVTQFGKPVTLSCSQTLNHNVMYWYQQKSSQAPKLLFHYYDKDFNNEADTPDNFQSRRPNTSFCFLDIRSPGLGDTAMYLCATSRDTRGRETQYFGPGTRLLVL.

This clone came up once. The V gene is TRBV29-1, the J gene TRBJ2-7, with D hard to call. The CDR3 is made up of 12 amino acids. Germline V lookup: CDR1 SQVTM, CDR2 ANQGSEA. V lost 1 base, J lost 6 bases, and 10 bases lay in between. CDR3 sequence (DNA): TGCAGCGTTGAAGGCACGGGTGCCGAGCAGTACTTC. This sequence encodes CSVEGTGAEQYF.

J is TRBJ2-6 and V is TRBV7-3; weak D call: TRBD2 (6 bases). Germline CDR1 SGHTA, CDR2 FQGTGA. The V gene lost 2 bases and the J gene lost 8 bases, with 10 bases spanning the gap. CDR3 length: 14 amino acids. CDR3 coding DNA: TGTGCCAGCAGCTTATCCGGGGGTTCCAACGTCCTGACTTTC. It specifies CASSLSGGSNVLTF.

This chain connects TRBV27 to TRBJ1-3, with D uncertain. CDR1 is MNHEY and CDR2 is SMNVEV in the germline V gene (reference sequence). V dropped 5 bases and J dropped 1 base, with 9 bases sitting between them. The CDR3 length is 14 residues. This CDR3 reads CASSPLSSGNTIYF. The CDR3 region has the DNA TGTGCCAGCAGTCCCCTGTCTTCTGGAAACACCATATATTTT.

This clone has a single count. The chain joins TRBV7-9 to TRBJ2-5; no clear D. V was clipped by 1 base and J by 7 bases, with 10 bases between them. CDR1 is SEHNR and CDR2 is FQNEAQ in the germline V gene (reference sequence). The CDR3 is 13 amino acids. The CDR3 bases are TGTGCCAGCAGCTTAGACGACCTGGGGACCCAGTACTTC. As protein: CASSLDDLGTQYF.

This chain joins TRBV27 and TRBJ2-1; TRBD2 aligns across 10 bases. The trim removed 3 bases at V and 7 bases at J, leaving 9 bases unmatched. Germline V lookup: CDR1 MNHEY, CDR2 SMNVEV (reference sequence). The CDR3 loop spans 16 amino acids. The CDR3 sequence: CASSLWLAGVRNEQFF. The DNA for the CDR3 is TGTGCCAGCAGTTTGTGGCTAGCGGGAGTCCGGAATGAGCAGTTCTTC.

This chain joins TRBV12-5 and TRBJ1-2; TRBD1 is a possible D gene (5 bases). This CDR3 has 14 residues. Germline V gene data show CDR1 as LGHNT and CDR2 as FRNRAP. V was clipped by 5 bases and J by 7 bases, with 17 bases between them. CDR3 protein: CASGPSGAKGGYTF. The DNA for the CDR3 is TGTGCTAGTGGTCCCTCCGGGGCCAAGGGTGGCTACACCTTC. Based on the CDR3 plus reference TRBV12-5 and TRBJ1-2, the full variable domain is DARVTQTPRHKVTEMGQEVTMRCQPILGHNTVFWYRQTMMQGLELLAYFRNRAPLDDSGMPKDRFSAEMPDATLATLKIQPSEPRDSAVYFCASGPSGAKGGYTFGSGTRLTVV.

The genes are TRBV6-1 and TRBJ2-5; 9 bases are shared with TRBD2. The V and J ends lost 7 bases and 1 base, in that order; junction bases with no gene match: 7. The length of the CDR3 is 15 residues. CDR1 and CDR2 from the germline V gene are MNHNS and SASEGT. Here the CDR3 reads CASTMTSGLQETQYF. As DNA, the CDR3 is TGTGCCAGCACCATGACTAGCGGTCTCCAAGAGACCCAGTACTTC.

This clone occurred a few times. The V and J genes are TRBV9 and TRBJ1-2, with D hard to call. The germline V and J ends were trimmed by 1 base and 4 bases, with 14 bases remaining between them. This CDR3 spans 15 amino acids. Germline V lookup: CDR1 SGDLS, CDR2 YYNGEE. The CDR3 is CASSVILEPPYGYTF. CDR3 DNA: TGTGCCAGCAGCGTAATACTGGAGCCACCCTATGGCTACACCTTC.

A single count supports this clone. The chain is built from TRBV30 and TRBJ1-1; TRBD1 might be the D (5 bases). Germline V gene data show CDR1 as GTSNPN and CDR2 as SVGIG (reference sequence). Trimming took 0 bases from V and 3 from J, leaving 8 bases between them. The CDR3 is made up of 13 amino acids. This chain's CDR3 is CAWSVGGDTEAFF. The CDR3 DNA reads TGTGCCTGGAGTGTGGGGGGAGACACTGAAGCTTTCTTT. The full variable domain, rest sourced from reference TRBV30 and TRBJ1-1, is SQTIHQWPATLVQPVGSPLSLECTVEGTSNPNLYWYRQAAGRGLQLLFYSVGIGQISSEVPQNLSASRPQDRQFILSSKKLLLSDSGFYLCAWSVGGDTEAFFGQGTRLTVV.

The chain has TRBV5-5 and TRBJ1-1, with D hard to call. Per the germline V gene, CDR1 is SGHKS and CDR2 is YYEKEE (reference sequence). The length of the CDR3 is 15 residues. The germline V and J ends were trimmed by 4 bases and 5 bases, with 18 bases remaining between them. CDR3 DNA: TGTGCCAGCAGCCCTCGCAGAAGGGAGGAAACTGAAGCTTTCTTT. It yields the protein CASSPRRREETEAFF.

This rearrangement joins TRBV6-5 to TRBJ1-1; the D is unclear. The CDR3 extends over 13 amino acids. V gave up 0 bases and J gave up 13 bases, with 15 bases separating them. Germline lookup yields CDR1 MNHEY and CDR2 SVGAGI. The CDR3 is CASSYSAGPGCFF. DNA for the CDR3: TGTGCCAGCAGTTACTCAGCGGGTCCGGGGTGTTTCTTT.

The gene calls are TRBV5-1 and TRBJ2-5, with a tentative D call TRBD2 (6 bases). V was clipped by 6 bases and J by 1 base, with 16 bases between them. The CDR3 contains 15 residues. Per germline, CDR1 SGHRS and CDR2 YFSETQ. This CDR3 is CASTNIPGGQETQYF. The CDR3 coding sequence is TGCGCCAGCACCAACATCCCCGGGGGCCAAGAGACCCAGTACTTC.

This clone was seen only once. The rearrangement uses TRBV9 and TRBJ1-2; no definite D call. CDR3 length equals 14 residues. Germline CDR1 reads SGDLS; CDR2 reads YYNGEE. Trimming stripped 0 bases from V and 4 bases from J, with 10 bases between. CDR3 protein: CASSVGPAAYGYTF. The CDR3 DNA is TGTGCCAGCAGCGTAGGTCCGGCGGCCTATGGCTACACCTTC.

The chain combines TRBV6-1 with TRBJ1-3; D gene ambiguous. The CDR3 is 14 amino acids. Trimming shortened V by 6 bases and J by 0 bases, and 9 bases separated the two germline ends. CDR1 and CDR2 from the germline V gene are MNHNS and SASEGT. The CDR3 region has the DNA TGTGCCAGCAGCCACGGGGTCTCTGGAAACACCATATATTTT. Its protein is CASSHGVSGNTIYF.